This T cell receptor beta chain was captured by sequencing in a study of blood T cell repertoires in COVID-19. The CDR3 sequence is 14 residues long. V dropped 0 bases and J dropped 8 bases, with 9 bases sitting between them. Germline lookup yields CDR1 SGHRS and CDR2 YFSETQ. Assay used: immunoSEQ multiplex PCR; TCRdb lists only in-frame clones, some missing. This table holds 220,000 or so clones, around 83% found once. This clone has only one observation. The sequencing sample was made of peripheral blood. The genes are TRBV5-1 and TRBJ1-6; possibly TRBD1 for D (5 bases). The TCR originated in a woman aged 50 to 60 with COVID-19, enrolled during active disease. The chain's CDR3 is CASSLGQNYSPLHF. The CDR3 DNA reads TGCGCCAGCAGCTTGGGACAGAATTATTCACCCCTCCACTTT. The whole variable domain, remainder taken from reference TRBV5-1 and TRBJ1-6, is KAGVTQTPRYLIKTRGQQVTLSCSPISGHRSVSWYQQTPGQGLQFLFEYFSETQRNKGNFPGRFSGRQFSNSRSEMNVSTLELGDSALYLCASSLGQNYSPLHFGNGTRLTVT.